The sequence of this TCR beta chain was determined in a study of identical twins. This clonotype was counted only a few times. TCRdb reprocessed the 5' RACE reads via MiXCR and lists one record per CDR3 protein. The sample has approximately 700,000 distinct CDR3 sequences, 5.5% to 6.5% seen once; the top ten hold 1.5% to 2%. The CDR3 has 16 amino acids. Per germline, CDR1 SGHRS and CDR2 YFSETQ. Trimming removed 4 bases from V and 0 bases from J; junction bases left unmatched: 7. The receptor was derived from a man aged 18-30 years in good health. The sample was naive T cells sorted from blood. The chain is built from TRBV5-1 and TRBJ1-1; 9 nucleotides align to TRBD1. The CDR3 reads CASSMPGTGMNTEAFF. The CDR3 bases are TGCGCCAGCAGCATGCCCGGGACAGGGATGAACACTGAAGCTTTCTTT.